The following is a T cell receptor (beta chain) sequence with its context. The CDR3 has 15 amino acids. Germline V CDR1 and CDR2: MNHEY, SMNVEV (reference sequence). The ends were cut back, 1 base at V and 6 bases at J, with 13 bases in the middle. This sample was included in a study of T-cell memory formation after mild COVID-19. With constant-segment primers, 5'RACE yielded cDNA libraries of TCR alpha and TCR beta that carried sample barcodes and UMIs. TCRdb re-derived calls from the 5' RACE reads in MiXCR, one entry per CDR3 protein. In the table there are hundreds of thousands of distinct CDR3 sequences, roughly a fifth of which are singletons.

The specimen was PBMCs or a T cell subset sorted from them (not recorded which). V is TRBV27 and J is TRBJ1-5; the D is unclear. This sequence was found in an adult woman who had mild COVID-19 (a few samples of this study predate the infection). Cell type and time point are not known. The CDR3 loop is CASSLWAGPGQPQHF. The CDR3 nucleotides read TGTGCCAGCAGTTTATGGGCAGGACCAGGTCAGCCCCAGCATTTT.